The T cell receptor (beta chain) under discussion was sequenced for a study of PD-1 blockade in classical Hodgkin lymphoma. V shed 6 bases, J shed 4 bases, and the junction held 2 bases outside the gene matches. The CDR3 totals 14 residues. Germline V gene sequence: CDR1 KGHSH, CDR2 LQKENI. Here immunoSEQ multiplex PCR was the method, and the copy in TCRdb shows in-frame clones only, minus some. The sample has about 27,000 clones; 85% to 90% are singletons. Time point: cycle 4 day 1 (C4D1), after less than seven weeks of nivolumab. With no exception, relapse followed autologous stem cell transplantation in all patients, and brentuximab vedotin exposure varied. Magnetic negative selection of thawed PBMCs was the method by which CD4+ T cells were purified.

The input for sequencing was CD4+ T cells from blood, taken before the fourth cycle of nivolumab. The chain has TRBV18 and TRBJ1-5, with 11 bases aligning to TRBD1. This clonotype was obtained from a human donor with classical Hodgkin lymphoma. The CDR3 region has the DNA TGTGCCAGCTCCGGGACAGGGGGTAATCAGCCCCAGCATTTT. Amino acids: CASSGTGGNQPQHF.